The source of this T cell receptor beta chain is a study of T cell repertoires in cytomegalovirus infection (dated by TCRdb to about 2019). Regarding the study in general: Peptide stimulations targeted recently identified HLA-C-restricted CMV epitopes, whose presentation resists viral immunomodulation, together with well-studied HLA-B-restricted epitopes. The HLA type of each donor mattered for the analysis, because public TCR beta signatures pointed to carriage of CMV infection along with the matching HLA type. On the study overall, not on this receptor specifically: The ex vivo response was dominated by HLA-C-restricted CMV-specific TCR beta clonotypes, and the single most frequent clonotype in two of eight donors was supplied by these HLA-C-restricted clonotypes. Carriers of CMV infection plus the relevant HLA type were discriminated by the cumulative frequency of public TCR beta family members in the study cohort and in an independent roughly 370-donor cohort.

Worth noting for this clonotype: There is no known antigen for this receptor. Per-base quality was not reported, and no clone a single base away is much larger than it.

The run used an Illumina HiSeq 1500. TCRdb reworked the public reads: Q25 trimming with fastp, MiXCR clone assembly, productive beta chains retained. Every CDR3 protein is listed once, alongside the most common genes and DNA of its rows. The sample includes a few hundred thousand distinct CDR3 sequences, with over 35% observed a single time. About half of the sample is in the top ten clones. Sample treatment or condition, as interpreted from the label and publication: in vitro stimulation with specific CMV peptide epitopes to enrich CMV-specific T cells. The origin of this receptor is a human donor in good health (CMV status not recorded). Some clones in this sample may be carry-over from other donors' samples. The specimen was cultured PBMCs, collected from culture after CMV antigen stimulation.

The DNA sequence is given as TGTGCCAGCAGCTTAGCTTCCGGACTAGCGGGACCTGAGCAGTACTTC. This translates into CASSLASGLAGPEQYF. The chain was built from TRBV7-2 and TRBJ2-7; 12 bases in the middle match TRBD2. V ends up 0 bases short and J 7 bases short, with an unmatched junction base count of 7. The CDR3 covers 16 residues, taking in both the cysteine and the phenylalanine. The sequence is cut down to CDR3 DNA, 48 bases in frame from base 1. CDR1 and CDR2, per the germline V gene, are SGHTA and FQGNSA.